This TCR beta chain appears in the sequencing data of a study of blood T cells in healthy people across ages. Findings and caveats of the study: A strong correlation was found between TCR beta diversity and the percentage of naive T cells. Leaving the PBMCs unsorted stopped any conclusive comparison of naive versus antigen-experienced cells.

The authors ran a second PCR of 7 to 11 cycles using a sample-barcoded 5' primer and a J-beta primer mix. TCRdb recomputed calls from the 5' RACE reads with MiXCR, one row per CDR3 protein. Of about 780,000 distinct CDR3 sequences listed, 35% to 60% are singletons. This clonotype has more than one count but fewer than ten. Its matching antigen is unknown. Healthy Caucasian individuals from Russia aged 6 to 90 served as donors. Losses at the gene ends were 6 bases for V and 4 bases for J; bases not matched to a gene: 14. The germline V gene has CDR1 MNHEY and CDR2 SVGEGT. This CDR3 spans 16 amino acids.

The chain couples TRBV6-2 or TRBV6-3 to TRBJ2-7, with 8 bases identical to TRBD1. Sequencing was carried out using blood. The receptor was isolated from a man aged 80 or over in good health. The CDR3 loop is CASSRLPMTGVYEQYF. CDR3 coding DNA: TGTGCCAGCAGCCGACTACCGATGACAGGGGTTTACGAGCAGTACTTC.